The clone carrying this T cell receptor beta chain was seen at least ten times. What it binds is not known. Described time point: persistent/refractory GD, antithyroid drugs over 5 years with positive TRAb. From RNA extracted from PBMCs, the TCR library was made. Relying on iRepertoire HTBI primers and Arm-PCR of CDR3 regions, the team built TCR beta libraries. MiXCR, applied by TCRdb to the multiplex PCR reads, yields one record per CDR3 protein. The sample shows over 450,000 distinct CDR3 sequences, under 25% of them seen only once. Deletions cut 2 bases from V and 1 base from J, with 12 bases between. CDR1 DFQATT and CDR2 SNEGSKA come from the germline V gene (reference sequence). This CDR3 comprises 14 residues. The sample belongs to a study of regulatory T cells in long-lasting Graves disease. Study-level background: Over-5-year antithyroid drug use with positive TSH receptor antibodies defined persistent Graves' disease in the study.

Study-level findings and limits: Patients with persistent disease shared under 3,500 public clonotypes, outpacing the 966 shared by new patients.

The specimen was peripheral blood mononuclear cells (PBMCs), collected when the disease was refractory, from a patient treated with antithyroid drugs. The receptor was derived from a female donor with Graves disease. This sequence joins TRBV20-1 and TRBJ2-7; tentatively, D is TRBD2 (5 bases). Here the CDR3 DNA reads TGCAGTGCTAGAAACCCCGGCGGGTCCTACGAGCAGTACTTC. Protein: CSARNPGGSYEQYF.